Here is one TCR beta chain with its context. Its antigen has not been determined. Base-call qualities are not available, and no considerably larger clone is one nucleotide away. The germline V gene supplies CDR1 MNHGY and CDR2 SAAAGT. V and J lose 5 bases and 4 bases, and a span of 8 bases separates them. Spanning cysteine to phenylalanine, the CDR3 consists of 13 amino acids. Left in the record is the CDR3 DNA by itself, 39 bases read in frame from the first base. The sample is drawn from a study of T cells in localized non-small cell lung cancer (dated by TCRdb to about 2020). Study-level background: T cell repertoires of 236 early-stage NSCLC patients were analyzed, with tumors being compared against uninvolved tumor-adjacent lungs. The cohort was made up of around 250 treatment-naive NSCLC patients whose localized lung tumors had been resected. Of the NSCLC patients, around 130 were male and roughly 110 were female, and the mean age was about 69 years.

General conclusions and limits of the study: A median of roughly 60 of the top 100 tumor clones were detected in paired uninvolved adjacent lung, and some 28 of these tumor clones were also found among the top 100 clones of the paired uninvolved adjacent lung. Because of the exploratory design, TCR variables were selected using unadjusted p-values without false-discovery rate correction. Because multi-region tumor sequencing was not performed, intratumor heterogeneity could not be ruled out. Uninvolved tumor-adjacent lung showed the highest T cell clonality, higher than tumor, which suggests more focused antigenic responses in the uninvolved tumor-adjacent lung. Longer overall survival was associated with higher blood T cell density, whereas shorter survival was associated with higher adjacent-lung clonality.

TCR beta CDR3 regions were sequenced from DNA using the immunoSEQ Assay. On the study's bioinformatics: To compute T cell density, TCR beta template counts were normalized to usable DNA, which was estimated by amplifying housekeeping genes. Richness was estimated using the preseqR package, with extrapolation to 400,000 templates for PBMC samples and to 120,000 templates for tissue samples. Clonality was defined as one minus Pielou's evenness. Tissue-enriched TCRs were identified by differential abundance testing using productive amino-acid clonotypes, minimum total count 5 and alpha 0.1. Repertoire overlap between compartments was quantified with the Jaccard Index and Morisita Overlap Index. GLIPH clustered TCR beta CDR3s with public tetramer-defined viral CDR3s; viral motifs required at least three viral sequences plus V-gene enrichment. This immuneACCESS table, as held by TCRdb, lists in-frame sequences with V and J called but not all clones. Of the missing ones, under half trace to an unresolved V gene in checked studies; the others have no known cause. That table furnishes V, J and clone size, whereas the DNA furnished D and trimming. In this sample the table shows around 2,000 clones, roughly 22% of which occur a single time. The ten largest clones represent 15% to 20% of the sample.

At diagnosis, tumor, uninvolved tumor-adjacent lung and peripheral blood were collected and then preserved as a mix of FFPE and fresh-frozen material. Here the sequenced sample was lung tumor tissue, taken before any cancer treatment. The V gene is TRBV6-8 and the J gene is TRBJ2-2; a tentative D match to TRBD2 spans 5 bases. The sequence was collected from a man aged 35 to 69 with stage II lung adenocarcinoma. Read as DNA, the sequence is TGTGCCAGCAGTGACACTAGCACCGGGGAGCTGTTTTTT. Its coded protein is CASSDTSTGELFF.